This T cell receptor (beta chain) was identified in a study of identical twins. Study results and caveats: The more abundant beta clonotypes in cord blood had fewer insertions, and memory repertoires did not show this. Rather than following the same donors, the conclusions depended on cross-sectional statistical analysis.

This clonotype was seen at least ten times. Antigen: not known. Looked up from germline, CDR1 is SGHRS and CDR2 is YFSETQ. Trimming shortened V by 4 bases and J by 2 bases, and 13 bases separated the two germline ends. The CDR3 contains 15 residues. Unique molecular identifiers were present on the cDNA, and a universal primer site came from template switching. TCRdb fed the 5' RACE reads into MiXCR, producing one record per CDR3 protein. The sample includes 240,000 or so distinct CDR3 sequences, over 9.5% of them seen just once. The sample was also linked to a second study, of yellow fever vaccine responses in identical twins.

This receptor was taken from a woman aged 18-29 years in good health. This chain joins TRBV5-1 and TRBJ2-1, with D possibly being TRBD1 or TRBD2 (5 bases each). What was sequenced was memory (CD45RO+) T cells sorted from blood. The CDR3 region is CASSGLGDPYNEQFF. The CDR3 region has the DNA TGCGCCAGCAGCGGTCTGGGGGACCCCTACAATGAGCAGTTCTTC.